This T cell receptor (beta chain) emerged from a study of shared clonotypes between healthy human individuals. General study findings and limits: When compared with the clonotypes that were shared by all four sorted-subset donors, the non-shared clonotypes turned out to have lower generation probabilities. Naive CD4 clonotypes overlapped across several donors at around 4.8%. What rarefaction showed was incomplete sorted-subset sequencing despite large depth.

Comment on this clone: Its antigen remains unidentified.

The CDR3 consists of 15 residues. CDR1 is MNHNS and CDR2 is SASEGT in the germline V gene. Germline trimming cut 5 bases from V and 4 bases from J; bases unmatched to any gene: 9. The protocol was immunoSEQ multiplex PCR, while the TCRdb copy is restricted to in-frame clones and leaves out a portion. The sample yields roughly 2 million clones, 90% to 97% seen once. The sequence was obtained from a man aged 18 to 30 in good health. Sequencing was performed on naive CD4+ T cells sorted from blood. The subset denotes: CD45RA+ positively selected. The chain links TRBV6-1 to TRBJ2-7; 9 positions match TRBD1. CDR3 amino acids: CASSIGQGFVYEQYF. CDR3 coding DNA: TGTGCCAGCAGTATCGGACAGGGGTTTGTTTACGAGCAGTACTTC.